Following are 24 T cell receptor beta chains from one sample sequenced in a study of spatial heterogeneity in lung cancer. MiXCR, applied by TCRdb to the 5' RACE reads, yields one record per CDR3 protein. This sample yields approximately 6,900 distinct CDR3 sequences, of which 3% to 5% are seen a single time; 20% to 25% belongs to the top ten. The time point was: sample taken at primary tumor resection. Unsorted whole RNA of tumor, nontumor lung or frozen PBMC was sequenced. The specimen was normal lung tissue next to the tumor, collected at surgery. The receptor source for this set is a female donor with early-stage non-small cell lung cancer.

This clonotype counts as medium-sized. Within a library made for alpha chains, this beta chain is off target, and its count is uninformative. The chain combines TRBV20-1 with TRBJ1-4; TRBD1 might be the D (5 bases). V was trimmed by 6 bases and J by 5 bases, leaving 13 bases between them. The length of the CDR3 is 13 residues. In germline, CDR1 is DFQATT, CDR2 SNEGSKA (reference sequence). CDR3 in amino acids: CSARTPGNEKLFF. CDR3 bases: TGCAGTGCCCGGACACCAGGGAATGAAAAACTGTTTTTT.

This clonotype was seen many times. This beta chain is an off-target read within a library intended for alpha chains, so its frequency means little. The chain employs TRBV14 and TRBJ1-4; D uncertain. This CDR3 contains 13 residues. V gave up 0 bases and J gave up 10 bases, with 9 bases separating them. Germline CDR1 reads SGHDN; CDR2 reads FVKESK. The CDR3 sequence: CASSQDTHGKLFF. Written as DNA, the CDR3 is TGTGCCAGCAGCCAAGACACACACGGAAAACTGTTTTTT.

By sample fraction, this clonotype is medium-sized. This beta chain represents an off-target read in a library built for alpha chains; its size is of limited meaning. The gene calls are TRBV27 and TRBJ2-5, with TRBD2 matching 10 bases. The CDR3 runs to 14 residues. J gave up 4 bases and V 5 bases, and 4 bases lay outside the gene matches. Germline CDR1 is MNHEY and CDR2 is SMNVEV (reference sequence). The CDR3 region has the DNA TGTGCCAGCAGTGCACTAGCGGGGTTAGAGACCCAGTACTTC. It yields the protein CASSALAGLETQYF.

In this sample, this clonotype is large. As an off-target read in a library built for alpha chains, this beta chain has a frequency of little significance. The rearrangement links TRBV19 to TRBJ2-2; unclear D gene. Trimming stripped 5 bases from V and 6 bases from J, with 10 bases between. The CDR3 spans 13 residues. The germline V gene has CDR1 LNHDA and CDR2 SQIVND (reference sequence). The CDR3 DNA reads as TGTGCCAGTAGTTACGGAAGCGCCGGGGAGCTGTTTTTT. Protein product: CASSYGSAGELFF.

This clonotype was detected ten times or more. The size of this beta chain means little, since it is a stray read in a library made for alpha chains. The chain uses TRBV7-9 and TRBJ1-5; 7 bases agree with TRBD1. CDR1 and CDR2 (germline): SEHNR, FQNEAQ (reference sequence). The CDR3 sequence is 14 residues long. V was pared by 5 bases and J by 5 bases, with 6 bases of the junction left unmatched. CDR3 DNA sequence: TGTGCCAGCAGCGTGGACAGGTCCGATCAGCCCCAGCATTTT. Amino acids: CASSVDRSDQPQHF.

To note about this clonotype: The library was built for alpha chains, so this beta chain is an off-target read and its size means little. The chain couples TRBV18 to TRBJ1-1, with TRBD1 as a possible D gene (5 bases). CDR1 and CDR2 from the germline V gene are KGHSH and LQKENI. Deletions cut 4 bases from V and 11 bases from J, with 14 bases between. The CDR3 is 12 amino acids. Written as DNA, the CDR3 is TGTGCCAGCTCACAGGACACTAGCTGGGCTTTCTTT. Translation: CASSQDTSWAFF. The full variable domain, in which reference TRBV18 and TRBJ1-1 provide the parts outside the CDR3, is NAGVMQNPRHLVRRRGQEARLRCSPMKGHSHVYWYRQLPEEGLKFMVYLQKENIIDESGMPKERFSAEFPKEGPSILRIQQVVRGDSAAYFCASSQDTSWAFFGQGTRLTVV.

This clonotype was detected many times. Being off target in a library aimed at alpha chains, this beta chain has a size of little meaning. The chain is built from TRBV5-1 and TRBJ1-6, with 9 bases aligning to TRBD1. The CDR3 is 15 residues long. CDR1 is SGHRS and CDR2 is YFSETQ in the germline V gene. V was pared by 4 bases and J by 7 bases, with 6 bases of the junction left unmatched. In nucleotides, the CDR3 is TGCGCCAGCAGCACCCAGACAGGGGGAAATTCACCCCTCCACTTT. Amino acids: CASSTQTGGNSPLHF.

By sample share, this clonotype is medium-sized. The size of this beta chain means little, since it is a stray read in a library made for alpha chains. The V call is TRBV20-1, the J call TRBJ2-2; D is unresolved. In germline, CDR1 is DFQATT, CDR2 SNEGSKA (reference sequence). The CDR3 totals 15 residues. V was pared by 0 bases and J by 4 bases, with 12 bases between. The CDR3 nucleotides are TGCAGTGCTAGAGATGCGGCGAATCCCACCGGGGAGCTGTTTTTT. It yields the protein CSARDAANPTGELFF.

This clonotype is labeled medium-sized. The library was designed around alpha chains, so this beta chain is a stray read whose abundance carries little weight. The chain joins TRBV7-2 to TRBJ1-2; TRBD1 matches at 10 bases. V gave up 4 bases and J gave up 4 bases; unmatched junction bases: 12. Germline CDR1 SGHTA, CDR2 FQGNSA. This CDR3 has 17 amino acids. The DNA of the CDR3 is TGTGCCAGCAGCTCTCGGGACAGGGGCCCGGACTTCTATGGCTACACCTTC. Protein sequence: CASSSRDRGPDFYGYTF.

This clonotype was detected ten times or more. This beta chain is an off-target read within a library intended for alpha chains, so its frequency means little. The chain employs TRBV5-1 and TRBJ1-2; TRBD1 is a possible D gene (6 bases). Trimming took 2 bases from V and 6 from J, leaving 11 bases between them. The germline CDR1 and CDR2 sequences are SGHRS and YFSETQ. There are 13 residues in the CDR3. CDR3 sequence reads: CASSFPQGNGYTF. The CDR3 coding sequence is TGCGCCAGCAGCTTTCCCCAGGGGAATGGCTACACCTTC.

By frequency in the sample, this clonotype is medium-sized. Since the library was made to target alpha chains, this beta chain is a stray read and its abundance is not meaningful. This chain connects TRBV20-1 to TRBJ2-3, with 9 bases that match TRBD2. The CDR3 is made up of 14 amino acids. With 5 bases clipped from V and 6 bases from J, the junction kept 9 bases outside the gene matches. Germline CDR1 reads DFQATT; CDR2 reads SNEGSKA (reference sequence). In nucleotides, the CDR3 is TGCAGTGCTCGGTATAGCGGGGGTCTCGATACGCAGTATTTT. This sequence encodes CSARYSGGLDTQYF.

Ten or more counts support this clonotype. Germline and junction disagree at one end, which may indicate a read error. This beta chain is off target for a library built for alpha chains, so its abundance means little. The chain carries TRBV27 and TRBJ2-1; unclear D gene. This CDR3 region has 16 residues. Germline values: CDR1 MNHEY, CDR2 SMNVEV (reference sequence). DNA for the CDR3: TGTGCCAGCAGTATATCAGCCGGCGACCCCTACAATGAGCAGTTCTTC. The encoded protein is CASSISAGDPYNEQFF.

The table lists this clonotype with many counts. This beta chain turned up in a library designed for alpha chains; as an off-target read, its abundance says little. Here the CDR3 reads CSAIPLTGANYGYTF. Here the CDR3 DNA reads TGCAGTGCTATCCCTTTGACAGGCGCTAACTATGGCTACACCTTC. The chain links TRBV20-1 to TRBJ1-2; D is perhaps TRBD1 (6 bases). The germline gives CDR1 DFQATT, CDR2 SNEGSKA (reference sequence). Trimming removed 4 bases from V and 0 bases from J, with 15 bases in between. CDR3 length: 15 residues.

This clonotype was counted ten times or more. The size of this beta chain means little, since it is a stray read in a library made for alpha chains. The chain couples TRBV2 to TRBJ1-2; 10 positions agree with TRBD1. This CDR3 comprises 12 residues. The germline V gene has CDR1 SNHLY and CDR2 FYNNEI. V lost 4 bases and J lost 8; bases outside the gene matches: 1. The CDR3 is CASSGDRGGYTF. The CDR3 nucleotides are TGTGCCAGCAGTGGGGACAGGGGCGGCTACACCTTC.

In its sample, this clonotype is medium-sized. This beta chain was picked up by a library intended for alpha chains and is off target, so its count carries little meaning. The genes are TRBV7-6 and TRBJ1-1; the D is unclear. This CDR3 has 16 amino acids. Germline CDR1 and CDR2: SGHVS and FNYEAQ. The ends were cut back, 5 bases at V and 1 base at J, with 17 bases in the middle. CDR3 protein: CASSPFSETPNTEAFF. For the CDR3, the DNA is TGTGCCAGCAGCCCATTCTCCGAGACACCGAACACTGAAGCTTTCTTT.

This clonotype was recorded at least ten times. The library was built for alpha chains, so this beta chain is an off-target read and its size means little. The chain couples TRBV12-3 or TRBV12-4 to TRBJ2-1; 7 bases agree with TRBD2. V gave up 3 bases and J gave up 8 bases; unmatched junction bases: 7. The CDR3 totals 14 residues. In nucleotides, the CDR3 is TGTGCCAGCAGTTTGTACTTGACTAGCCATGAGCAGTTCTTC. Residues: CASSLYLTSHEQFF.

At least ten counts were recorded for this clonotype. This beta chain is off target for a library built for alpha chains, so its abundance means little. The chain has TRBV5-1 and TRBJ1-4; 7 bases align to TRBD1. The CDR3 has 14 residues. V trimming: 4 bases; J trimming: 6 bases; junction bases outside the gene matches: 6. Per the germline V gene, CDR1 is SGHRS and CDR2 is YFSETQ. The CDR3 reads CASSAGQDYEKLFF. CDR3 sequence (DNA): TGCGCCAGCAGCGCCGGACAGGACTATGAAAAACTGTTTTTT.

This clonotype was seen ten or more times. This beta chain is a stray sequence in a library constructed for alpha chains; its clone size is not meaningful. The genes are TRBV18 and TRBJ2-2; 7 nucleotides align to TRBD1. After removal of 0 bases from V and 0 bases from J, the junction contained 7 bases not matched to a gene. The germline V gene has CDR1 KGHSH and CDR2 LQKENI. The CDR3 length is 18 residues. The CDR3 is CASSPPGGRGTNTGELFF. In nucleotides, the CDR3 is TGTGCCAGCTCACCACCCGGAGGCAGGGGGACGAACACCGGGGAGCTGTTTTTT.

This clonotype was counted at least ten times. This beta chain lies outside the target of a library built for alpha chains; its clone size means little. The chain has TRBV9 and TRBJ2-3, with a tentative D call TRBD1 (6 bases). V gave up 3 bases and J gave up 6 bases, with 20 bases separating them. CDR3 size: 16 residues. Germline V lookup: CDR1 SGDLS, CDR2 YYNGEE. The CDR3 is CASSEGWQGFSDTQYF. The DNA of the CDR3 is TGTGCCAGCAGCGAGGGGTGGCAGGGGTTTTCGGATACGCAGTATTTT.

This clonotype occurred many times. A library prepared for alpha chains yielded this beta chain as an off-target read; its size is of little meaning. The rearrangement links TRBV6-6 to TRBJ1-2, with 8 bases aligning to TRBD1. This CDR3 has 14 amino acids. In germline, CDR1 is MNHNY, CDR2 SVGAGI (reference sequence). The V gene end was trimmed by 0 bases and the J gene end by 7 bases; junction bases not matched to a gene: 4. CDR3 sequence: CASSYSDRVFGYTF. The CDR3 DNA follows: TGTGCCAGCAGTTACTCGGACAGGGTCTTTGGCTACACCTTC.

This clonotype appeared many times. Found in a library prepared for alpha chains, this beta chain is an off-target read, and its abundance has little meaning. The chain combines TRBV5-1 with TRBJ2-5; 7 nucleotides align to TRBD1. The germline CDR1 and CDR2 sequences are SGHRS and YFSETQ. CDR3 size: 16 residues. J was trimmed by 2 bases and V by 4 bases; bases with no gene match: 11. The CDR3 nucleotides are TGCGCCAGCAGCCCAACCGGGACAGCGACTCAAGAGACCCAGTACTTC. Protein sequence: CASSPTGTATQETQYF.

This clonotype was observed many times. Because the library targeted alpha chains, this beta chain is an off-target read whose size means little. This chain's CDR3 is CASRQGERVSTEAFF. Here the CDR3 DNA reads TGTGCCAGCCGACAGGGCGAAAGAGTAAGCACTGAAGCTTTCTTT. The V gene is TRBV6-6, the J gene TRBJ1-1; 7 positions agree with TRBD1. CDR3 length equals 15 residues. The V segment lost 8 bases and the J segment 4 bases; nucleotides outside the gene matches: 13. Germline V lookup: CDR1 MNHNY, CDR2 SVGAGI (reference sequence).

In this sample, this clonotype turned up many times. This beta chain is off target for a library built for alpha chains, so its abundance means little. V and J are TRBV4-3 and TRBJ2-5; 9 nucleotides match TRBD2. In germline, CDR1 is LGHNA, CDR2 YSLEER. This CDR3 has 15 residues. The V and J ends lost 1 base and 5 bases, in that order; junction bases with no gene match: 5. CDR3 sequence (DNA): TGCGCCAGCAGCCAAGGATTAGCGGGGGTTGAGACCCAGTACTTC. Its protein is CASSQGLAGVETQYF.

This clonotype counts as medium-sized (0.01 to 0.1%). In a library made to pick up alpha chains, this beta chain is a stray read with a size that means little. The chain employs TRBV30 and TRBJ1-1; 8 bases align to TRBD1. Germline V gene sequence: CDR1 GTSNPN, CDR2 SVGIG (reference sequence). J was trimmed by 1 base and V by 8 bases; bases with no gene match: 3. This CDR3 contains 12 residues. The CDR3 DNA is TGTGCCGGCACAGGGGGGAACACTGAAGCTTTCTTT. This translates into CAGTGGNTEAFF.